This T cell receptor beta chain was identified during a study of beta chain features in type 1 diabetes. Background on the study: Cell yields, gender and age were comparable in patients and healthy donors. Examined across all samples were some 110 million sorted cells.

CDR3 length equals 17 residues. Germline loops: CDR1 MDHEN, CDR2 SYDVKM. Unmatched junction bases numbered 12, after V lost 6 bases and J lost 9 bases. Reverse transcribing all isolated RNA meant expressed TCRB transcripts were sequenced. TCRdb keeps only in-frame clones here, not all; method: immunoSEQ multiplex PCR. The data contain about 340,000 clones, 6.5% to 10% of them singletons. This clone has just a few counts. Every participating donor gave one draw, a heparinised blood sample averaging approximately 120 mL. CD4+ cells of the naive, central memory, regulatory and stem cell-like memory types were sorted via CD45RO/CCR7/CD25/CD127/CD95/CD27.

The receptor comes from a woman between 18 and 29 years old in good health. The genes are TRBV28 and TRBJ2-1; TRBD2 matches at 15 bases. Sequencing used central memory CD4+ T cells from blood. Here the CDR3 DNA reads TGTGCCAGCAGGGCAAGGACTAGCGGGAGGGCCCGTGGTGAGCAGTTCTTC. It specifies CASRARTSGRARGEQFF.